This T cell receptor beta chain was recovered during a study of T-cell memory formation after mild COVID-19. Study results and limitations: Pre-infection memory harbored some responding clones, suggesting cross-reactive memory joined.

Looked up from germline, CDR1 is DFQATT and CDR2 is SNEGSKA (reference sequence). The CDR3 loop spans 16 amino acids. V lost 0 bases to trimming and J lost 0 bases, with 15 bases between them. For this clonotype: Its antigen is not identified.

A single record per CDR3 protein comes from TCRdb applying MiXCR to the 5' RACE reads. The sample holds around 310,000 distinct CDR3 sequences; roughly an eighth are singletons and the top ten take about 21%. The chain joins TRBV20-1 to TRBJ2-7; D may match TRBD1 or TRBD2 (5 bases each). The source is a man aged 18-30 years who had mild COVID-19 (a few samples of this study predate the infection). Cell type and time point are not known. Sample: PBMCs or a T cell subset sorted from them (not recorded which). Written as DNA, the CDR3 is TGCAGTGCTAGAGATATTAGGAGAGGGGTCTCCTACGAGCAGTACTTC. Translating it yields CSARDIRRGVSYEQYF.